What follows describes a single T cell receptor beta chain. Its specificity is unknown. Each TCR beta cDNA library carried unique molecular identifiers. MiXCR, applied by TCRdb to the PCR reads, yields one record per CDR3 protein. The sample contains hundreds of thousands of distinct CDR3 sequences, 30% of which appear only once. This entry is derived from a study of post-analysis software for immune sequencing data. Study-wide findings and caveats: TRBV5-6, TRBV5-1 and TRBV20-1 belonged to a set of a few TRBV segments that were more frequent in patients than controls.

Between the trimmed V and J ends, which lost 0 bases and 4 bases, there was a span of 15 bases. Germline V gene lookup returns CDR1 DFQATT and CDR2 SNEGSKA (reference sequence). This CDR3 has 15 residues. The sequencing input was blood. The chain recombines TRBV20-1 with TRBJ1-2; D uncertain. This receptor was obtained from a girl between 10 and 17 years old with multiple sclerosis. For the CDR3, the DNA is TGCAGTGCTAGAGATTCAATTATCCAGGCCTATGGCTACACCTTC. Translation: CSARDSIIQAYGYTF.